This TCR beta chain comes out of a study of post-analysis software for immune sequencing data. Study-wide context: Included among the disease courses, which were recorded for the cohort, were relapsing-remitting, secondary progressive and progressive-relapsing multiple sclerosis.

As concerns this clonotype: What it binds is not known.

Germline loops: CDR1 DFQATT, CDR2 SNEGSKA (reference sequence). This CDR3 has 14 residues. Libraries were made from TCR beta cDNA, and they carried unique molecular identifiers. The T cell input of about 0.85 to 10 million gave about half a million cDNA molecules. Via MiXCR, TCRdb re-called the PCR reads, giving one row per CDR3 protein. The sample shows fewer than 600,000 distinct CDR3 sequences, nearly 45% of them seen only once. Study results and limitations: There was significantly lower normalized Chao1 diversity in multiple sclerosis patients than in controls. Samples sharing a preparation batch grouped tightly together when assessed by F measure. There were a handful of TRBV segments more frequent in patients than controls, and TRBV5-6, TRBV5-1 and TRBV20-1 were among them.

The rearrangement joins TRBV20-1 to TRBJ2-7; TRBD1 aligns across 8 bases. The J call may be mistaken, given a closer DNA end match to TRBJ2-5. This clonotype was sampled from a girl aged 5-17 years with multiple sclerosis. Input material: blood. The CDR3 is CSARAQGAGETQYF. DNA for the CDR3: TGCAGTGCTAGAGCCCAGGGGGCCGGTGAGACCCAGTACTTC.